The clone carrying this TCR beta chain was observed a handful of times. Its antigen is as yet unknown. This CDR3 has 14 amino acids. From germline, CDR1 is MNHEY and CDR2 SVGAGI. V was shortened by 6 bases and J by 3 bases, with 15 bases between the two germline ends. The authors ran a second PCR of about 6 to 11 cycles using a sample-barcoded 5' primer and a J-beta primer mix. A single record per CDR3 protein comes from TCRdb applying MiXCR to the 5' RACE reads. This sample carries hundreds of thousands of distinct CDR3 sequences, about three fifths of them seen once, and the ten largest clones take about 20%. Peripheral blood was drawn, 7.5 to 10 milliliters per donor. Researchers isolated at least 6 million PBMCs per sample. These data originate in a study of blood T cells in healthy people across ages. Study-wide results and caveats: Older age went with lower TCR beta diversity per million T cells, in a roughly linear way. Diversity estimates from one million T cells were considered underestimates.

The chain employs TRBV6-5 and TRBJ2-7, with D unclear. The TCR originated in a man younger than 45 in good health. The sequenced sample consisted of blood. CDR3 coding DNA: TGTGCCAGCAGCCTTACGATACGAGACTACGAGCAGTACTTC. Translated: CASSLTIRDYEQYF.